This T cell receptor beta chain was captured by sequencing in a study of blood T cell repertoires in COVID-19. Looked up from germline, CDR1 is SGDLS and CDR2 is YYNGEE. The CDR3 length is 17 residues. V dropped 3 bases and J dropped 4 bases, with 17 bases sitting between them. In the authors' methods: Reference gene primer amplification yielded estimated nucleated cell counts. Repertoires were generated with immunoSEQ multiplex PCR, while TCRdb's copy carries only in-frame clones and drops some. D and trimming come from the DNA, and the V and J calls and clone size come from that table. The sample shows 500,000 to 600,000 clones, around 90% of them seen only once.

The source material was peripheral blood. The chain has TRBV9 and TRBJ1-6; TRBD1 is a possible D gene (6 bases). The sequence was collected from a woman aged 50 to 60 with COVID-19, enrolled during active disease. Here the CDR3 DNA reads TGTGCCAGCAGCGCCCCCGAGTGGACAGTTTATAATTCACCCCTCCACTTT. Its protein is CASSAPEWTVYNSPLHF.